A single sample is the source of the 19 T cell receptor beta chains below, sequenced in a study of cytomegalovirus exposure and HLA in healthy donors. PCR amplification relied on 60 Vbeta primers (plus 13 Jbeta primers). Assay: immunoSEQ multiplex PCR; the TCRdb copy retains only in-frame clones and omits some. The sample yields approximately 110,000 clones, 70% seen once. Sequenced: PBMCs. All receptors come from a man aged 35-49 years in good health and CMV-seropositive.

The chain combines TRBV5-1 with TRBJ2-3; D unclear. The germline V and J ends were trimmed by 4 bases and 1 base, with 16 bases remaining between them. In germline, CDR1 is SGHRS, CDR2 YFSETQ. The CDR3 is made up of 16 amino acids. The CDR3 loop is CASSPPRVFGTDTQYF. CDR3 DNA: TGCGCCAGCAGCCCCCCGCGAGTATTCGGCACAGATACGCAGTATTTT.

The CDR3 loop reads CASSEARGAARRYGYTF. CDR3 nucleotide sequence: TGTGCCAGCAGTGAAGCCCGGGGGGCCGCCCGGAGATATGGCTACACCTTC. The chain links TRBV6-1 to TRBJ1-2; D possibly corresponds to TRBD1 (6 bases). This CDR3 contains 17 residues. CDR1 is MNHNS, CDR2 SASEGT, per germline. V lost 0 bases to trimming and J lost 5 bases, with 19 bases between them.

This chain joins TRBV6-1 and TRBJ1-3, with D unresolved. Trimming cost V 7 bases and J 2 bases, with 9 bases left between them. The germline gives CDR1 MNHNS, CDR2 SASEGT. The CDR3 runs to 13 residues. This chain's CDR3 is CASTDSTGNTIYF. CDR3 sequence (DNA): TGTGCCAGCACGGACTCGACTGGAAACACCATATATTTT.

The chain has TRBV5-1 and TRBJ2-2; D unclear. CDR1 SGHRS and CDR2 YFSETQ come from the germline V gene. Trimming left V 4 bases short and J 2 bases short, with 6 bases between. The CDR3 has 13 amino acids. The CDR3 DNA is TGCGCCAGCAGCAATACAAACACCGGGGAGCTGTTTTTT. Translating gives CASSNTNTGELFF.

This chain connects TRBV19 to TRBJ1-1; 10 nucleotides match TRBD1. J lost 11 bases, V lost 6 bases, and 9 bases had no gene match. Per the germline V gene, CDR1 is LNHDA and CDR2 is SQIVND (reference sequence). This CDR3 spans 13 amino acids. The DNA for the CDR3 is TGTGCCAGTAGCTATGGGACAGGGGACTCCGCTTTCTTT. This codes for CASSYGTGDSAFF.

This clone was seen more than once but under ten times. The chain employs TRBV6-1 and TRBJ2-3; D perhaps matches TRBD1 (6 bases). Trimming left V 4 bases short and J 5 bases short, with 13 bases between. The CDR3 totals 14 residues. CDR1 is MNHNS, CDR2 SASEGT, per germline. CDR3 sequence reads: CASSGTQGLDTQYF. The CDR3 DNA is TGTGCCAGCAGTGGAACGCAGGGGTTAGATACGCAGTATTTT.

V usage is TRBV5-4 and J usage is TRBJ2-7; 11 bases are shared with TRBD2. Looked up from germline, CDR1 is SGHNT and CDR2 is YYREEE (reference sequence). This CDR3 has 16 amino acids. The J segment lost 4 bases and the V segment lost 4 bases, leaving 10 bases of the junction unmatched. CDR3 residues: CASSAELAGDSYEQYF. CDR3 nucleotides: TGTGCCAGCAGCGCGGAACTAGCGGGAGATTCTTACGAGCAGTACTTC.

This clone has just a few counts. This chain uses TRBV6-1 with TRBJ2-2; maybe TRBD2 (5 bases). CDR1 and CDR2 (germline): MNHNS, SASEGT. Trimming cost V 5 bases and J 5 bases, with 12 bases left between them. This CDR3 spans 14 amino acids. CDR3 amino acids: CASSLLVDTGELFF. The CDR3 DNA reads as TGTGCCAGCAGTTTACTAGTGGATACCGGGGAGCTGTTTTTT.

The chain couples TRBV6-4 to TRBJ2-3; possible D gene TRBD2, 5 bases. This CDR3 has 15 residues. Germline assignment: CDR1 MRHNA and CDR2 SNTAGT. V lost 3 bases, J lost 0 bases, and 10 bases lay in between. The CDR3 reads CASSEGKRSTDTQYF. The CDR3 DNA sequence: TGTGCCAGCAGTGAGGGGAAGCGGAGCACAGATACGCAGTATTTT.

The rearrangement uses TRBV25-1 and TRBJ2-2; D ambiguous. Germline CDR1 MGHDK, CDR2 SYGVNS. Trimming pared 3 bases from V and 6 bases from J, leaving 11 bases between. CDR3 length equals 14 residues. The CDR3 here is CASSDGSTPGELFF. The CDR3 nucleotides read TGTGCCAGCAGTGACGGGTCAACCCCCGGGGAGCTGTTTTTT.

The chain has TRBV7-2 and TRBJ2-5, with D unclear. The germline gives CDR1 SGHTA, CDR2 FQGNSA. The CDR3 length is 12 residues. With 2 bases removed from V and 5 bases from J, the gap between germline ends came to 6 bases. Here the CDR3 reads CASSLYRETQYF. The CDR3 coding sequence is TGTGCCAGCAGCTTATATCGGGAGACCCAGTACTTC.

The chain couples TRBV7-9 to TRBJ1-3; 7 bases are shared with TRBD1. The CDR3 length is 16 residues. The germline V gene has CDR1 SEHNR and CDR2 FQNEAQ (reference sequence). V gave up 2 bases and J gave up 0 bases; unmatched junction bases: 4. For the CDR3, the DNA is TGTGCCAGCAGCTTACCAGGGACAGTCTCTGGAAACACCATATATTTT. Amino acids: CASSLPGTVSGNTIYF.

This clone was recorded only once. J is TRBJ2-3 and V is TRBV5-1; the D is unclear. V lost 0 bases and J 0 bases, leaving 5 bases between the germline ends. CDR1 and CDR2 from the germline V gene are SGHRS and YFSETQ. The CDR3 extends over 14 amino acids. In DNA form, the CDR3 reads TGCGCCAGCAGCTTGGGGCCTAGCACAGATACGCAGTATTTT. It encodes CASSLGPSTDTQYF.

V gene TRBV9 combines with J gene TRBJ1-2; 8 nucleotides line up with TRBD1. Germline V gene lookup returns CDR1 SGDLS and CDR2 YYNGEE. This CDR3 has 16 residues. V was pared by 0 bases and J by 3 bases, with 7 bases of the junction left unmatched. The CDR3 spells CASSVARGPIDYGYTF. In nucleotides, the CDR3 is TGTGCCAGCAGCGTAGCCAGGGGGCCGATTGACTATGGCTACACCTTC. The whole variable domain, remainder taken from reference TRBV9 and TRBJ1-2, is DSGVTQTPKHLITATGQRVTLRCSPRSGDLSVYWYQQSLDQGLQFLIQYYNGEERAKGNILERFSAQQFPDLHSELNLSSLELGDSALYFCASSVARGPIDYGYTFGSGTRLTVV.

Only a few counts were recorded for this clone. Written as DNA, the CDR3 is TGTGCCAGCAGCTCGGGACTAGCGGGAGTGGGGGGATTAGAGACCCAGTACTTC. This translates into CASSSGLAGVGGLETQYF. V usage is TRBV7-9 and J usage is TRBJ2-5; 14 bases map to TRBD2. The germline V gene has CDR1 SEHNR and CDR2 FQNEAQ (reference sequence). V was clipped by 4 bases and J by 4 bases; unmatched bases: 11. This CDR3 is 18 amino acids long.

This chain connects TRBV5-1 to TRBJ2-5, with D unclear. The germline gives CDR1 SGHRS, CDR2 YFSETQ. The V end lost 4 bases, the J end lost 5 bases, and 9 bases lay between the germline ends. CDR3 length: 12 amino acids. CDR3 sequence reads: CASSQFQETQYF. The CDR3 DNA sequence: TGCGCCAGCAGCCAATTCCAGGAGACCCAGTACTTC.

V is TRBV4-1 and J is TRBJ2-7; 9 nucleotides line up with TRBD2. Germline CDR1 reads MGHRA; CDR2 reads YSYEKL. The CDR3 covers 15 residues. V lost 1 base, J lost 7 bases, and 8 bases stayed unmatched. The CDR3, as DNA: TGCGCCAGCAGCCAAGTGCCTAGCGGGATTTTAGAGCAGTACGTC. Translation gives CASSQVPSGILEQYV.

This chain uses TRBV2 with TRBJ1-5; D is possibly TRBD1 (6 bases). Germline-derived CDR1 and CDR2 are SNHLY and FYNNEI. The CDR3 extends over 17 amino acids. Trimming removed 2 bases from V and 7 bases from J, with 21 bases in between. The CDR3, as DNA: TGTGCCAGCAGTGAAAAGGGGACAACTAATAGTGGGCAGCCCCAGCATTTT. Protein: CASSEKGTTNSGQPQHF.

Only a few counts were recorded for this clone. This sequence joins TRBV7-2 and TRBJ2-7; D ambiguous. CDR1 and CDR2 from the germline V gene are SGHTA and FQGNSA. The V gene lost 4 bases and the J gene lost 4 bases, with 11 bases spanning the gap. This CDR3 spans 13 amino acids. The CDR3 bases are TGTGCCAGCAGCTACCGACTGAAATACGAGCAGTACTTC. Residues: CASSYRLKYEQYF.